Described below is a single TCR beta chain sequence and its context. Authors' methods: It was from reference gene primer amplification that nucleated cell counts were estimated. Data came from immunoSEQ multiplex PCR; TCRdb stores just in-frame clones and leaves some out. That table furnishes V, J and clone size, whereas the DNA furnished D and trimming. The profile covers approximately 400,000 clones, with around 84% appearing a single time and roughly 1.2% taken by the ten largest. The data are from a study of blood T cell repertoires in COVID-19. Study-wide context: Researchers got acute and convalescent COVID-19 samples from the United States, Italy and Spain. Sample material is recorded as cDNA or gDNA derived from T cells, B-cell-depleted T cells, or PBMCs.

V was trimmed by 6 bases and J by 4 bases, leaving 12 bases between them. The CDR3 consists of 13 residues. The source material was peripheral blood. The sequence was obtained from a human donor with acute or convalescent COVID-19. The donor label of this sample is uncertain. V is TRBV12-3 or TRBV12-4 and J is TRBJ1-1; a possible D gene is TRBD1 (6 bases). The CDR3 region is CASRPWGPTEAFF. CDR3 coding DNA: TGTGCCAGCAGACCGTGGGGGCCCACTGAAGCTTTCTTT.